The rows below give T cell receptor beta chains drawn from one sample of a study of T-cell reconstitution after alpha-beta-depleted transplantation in children. TCRdb re-called the PCR reads through MiXCR, storing one row per CDR3 protein. The table lists roughly 180,000 distinct CDR3 sequences, about 14% of them singletons. This sample comprised PBMCs from the stem cell graft donor, obtained from the stem cell graft. The receptors derive from a human donor who donated a stem cell graft to a child with acute lymphoblastic leukemia. Each CDR3 is given with its conserved first and last residue. The order of the fields is V gene, clone size, D gene, J gene, CDR3 DNA, CDR3 protein. The D gene is left open where the match is weak. The listing skips clone size in some rows; elsewhere it reads once, few, many or a size class.

>TRBV5-1|many|NA|TRBJ2-7
TGCGCCAGCAGAGACGGACAGGGACTAAAGTACGAGCAGTACTTC
CASRDGQGLKYEQYF
>TRBV12-3/TRBV12-4|many|TRBD1|TRBJ2-7
TGTGCCAGCACTCGGACAGGGACCTCCTACGAGCAGTACTTC
CASTRTGTSYEQYF
>TRBV4-2|NA|TRBD1|TRBJ1-2
TGTGCCAGCAGACAACGGGACAGGGGCCTTTCTAACTATGGCTACACCTTC
CASRQRDRGLSNYGYTF
>TRBV20-1|many|NA|TRBJ2-1
TGCAGTGCTTTGACTAGAAGTGGCTACAATGAGCAGTTCTTC
CSALTRSGYNEQFF
>TRBV4-1|few|TRBD2|TRBJ2-5
TGCGCCAGCAGCCAAGGAGGCGAAACTAGCGGGAGATATTTACAAGAGACCCAGTACTTC
CASSQGGETSGRYLQETQYF
>TRBV7-9|NA|TRBD1|TRBJ2-5
TGTGCCAGCAGCAAAGGACAGGGGTGGGAGACCCAGTACTTC
CASSKGQGWETQYF
>TRBV6-1|NA|TRBD1|TRBJ2-7
TGTGCCAGCAACAACCAGGGGGCGGATTACGAGCAGTACTTC
CASNNQGADYEQYF
>TRBV7-9|few|NA|TRBJ2-7
TGTGCCAGCAGCCCTCCGACCGGAGAGCGGGAGCAGTACTTC
CASSPPTGEREQYF
>TRBV5-1|many|NA|TRBJ2-3
TGCGCCAGCAGCTCCGCGCTGGCGACAGATACGCAGTATTTT
CASSSALATDTQYF
>TRBV12-3/TRBV12-4|NA|TRBD1|TRBJ1-6
TGTGCCAGCAGTCCCGGGACAGGGTCGTACTCACCCCTCCACTTT
CASSPGTGSYSPLHF
>TRBV29-1|many|NA|TRBJ2-7
TGCAGCGTGGATTCGGGGGACTACGAGCAGTACTTC
CSVDSGDYEQYF
>TRBV6-5|few|TRBD2|TRBJ2-3
TGTGCCAGCAGTTACCCAGAAATCAGACTAGCGGGGAGCACAGATACGCAGTATTTT
CASSYPEIRLAGSTDTQYF
>TRBV12-3/TRBV12-4|many|NA|TRBJ1-1
TGTGCCAGCAGTTCTCGTAATAACACTGAAGCTTTCTTT
CASSSRNNTEAFF
>TRBV5-1|many|NA|TRBJ1-2
TGCGCCAGCAGCCTTGGTGGTGCAGGGAACTATGGCTACACCTTC
CASSLGGAGNYGYTF
>TRBV5-1|many|NA|TRBJ2-7
TGCGCCAGCAGTCTGCTTGCGGGATCTCTCTACGAGCAGTACTTC
CASSLLAGSLYEQYF
>TRBV10-3|many|TRBD1|TRBJ1-2
TGTGCCATCAGCGGTGGGGACAGGTTTACCCCCCTTCATGGCTACACCTTC
CAISGGDRFTPLHGYTF
>TRBV29-1|many|NA|TRBJ1-2
TGCAGCGTTGGACAGAGCTATGGCTACACCTTC
CSVGQSYGYTF
>TRBV5-1|many|NA|TRBJ2-1
TGCGCCAGCAGCTTACGTGTGGGTTCCTACAATGAGCAGTTCTTC
CASSLRVGSYNEQFF
>TRBV7-9|many|NA|TRBJ2-1
TGTGCCAACGCAATACATGAGCAGTTCTTC
CANAIHEQFF
>TRBV20-1|few|TRBD1|TRBJ1-2
TGCAGTGCTAGTGGACAGGGGGTTGAAACCTATGGCTACACCTTC
CSASGQGVETYGYTF
>TRBV29-1|many|NA|TRBJ1-1
TGCAGCGCCGAGGTGGCTGGGAACACTGAAGCTTTCTTT
CSAEVAGNTEAFF
>TRBV6-1|many|NA|TRBJ2-3
TGTGCCAGCCGAAAGGGTGGCGCCACGAGCGCAGATACGCAGTATTTT
CASRKGGATSADTQYF
>TRBV4-1|NA|NA|TRBJ2-2
TGCGCCAGCAGCCGACAGGCGGCGAACACCGGGGAGCTGTTTTTT
CASSRQAANTGELFF
>TRBV5-1|NA|TRBD2|TRBJ2-2
TGCGCCAGCAGCAGCGACGGACTAGCGGCCAACACCGGGGAGCTGTTTTTT
CASSSDGLAANTGELFF